Below are 10 T cell receptor beta chains sequenced from a single sample in a study of monozygotic twins with inflammatory bowel disease. TCRdb re-called the 5' RACE reads, yielding one record per CDR3 amino acid sequence without DNA. The sample has approximately 140,000 distinct CDR3 sequences; the top ten hold 2.4%. The material sequenced was blood. The receptors were gathered from a human donor with ulcerative colitis or Crohn's disease, or a healthy co-twin of an affected twin (not recorded which).

The chain couples TRBV5-1 to TRBJ1-6; TCRdb indicates TRBD1, and absent DNA this call remains unverified. Germline V gives CDR1 SGHRS, CDR2 YFSETQ. The CDR3 spans 17 residues. CDR3 sequence reads: CASSLIGDPVYNSPLHF.

V is TRBV5-1 and J is TRBJ2-7; there is no DNA to check the TCRdb D call of TRBD1. Germline lookup yields CDR1 SGHRS and CDR2 YFSETQ. The CDR3 sequence is 15 residues long. The CDR3 sequence: CASSSPQGAGYEQYF.

V gene TRBV5-1 combines with J gene TRBJ2-2; the D call from TCRdb, TRBD2, cannot be confirmed without DNA. The CDR3 has 16 amino acids. Germline assignment: CDR1 SGHRS and CDR2 YFSETQ. The CDR3 sequence: CASSLPGTRDTGELFF.

This chain joins TRBV20-1 and TRBJ1-6. This CDR3 region has 16 residues. Looked up from germline, CDR1 is DFQATT and CDR2 is SNEGSKA (reference sequence). CDR3 loop: CRAKRAGDRDNSPLHF.

The V gene is TRBV12-3 or TRBV12-4, the J gene TRBJ2-3; the TCRdb D gene call, TRBD1, has no DNA to confirm it. CDR3 length: 13 residues. The CDR3 sequence is CASSWGRGRTQYF.

The chain joins TRBV24-1 to TRBJ2-3. This CDR3 region has 11 residues. Germline values: CDR1 KGHDR, CDR2 SFDVKD. The CDR3 sequence: CATSVGDTQYF.

The CDR3 is CASSQIGRGLGTDTQYF. V gene TRBV4-3 combines with J gene TRBJ2-3. CDR3 size: 17 residues. Germline V gene lookup returns CDR1 LGHNA and CDR2 YSLEER.

This chain uses TRBV5-1 with TRBJ2-3; without DNA, the TCRdb call of TRBD2 cannot be checked. Germline assignment: CDR1 SGHRS and CDR2 YFSETQ. The CDR3 loop spans 17 amino acids. CDR3 sequence: CASSFGLAGGLTDTQYF.

This chain uses TRBV7-6 with TRBJ1-2; absent DNA, TCRdb's TRBD1 call cannot be checked. In germline, CDR1 is SGHVS, CDR2 FNYEAQ. The CDR3 contains 14 residues. CDR3 in amino acids: CASSHSRLGDGYTF.

The V gene is TRBV5-4, the J gene TRBJ2-5; TCRdb's D call, TRBD1, is unchecked because there is no DNA. The CDR3 is 15 amino acids. The germline V gene encodes CDR1 SGHNT and CDR2 YYREEE (reference sequence). This CDR3 reads CASSAQDRGSWTQYF.